The clone carrying this T cell receptor beta chain showed up just a few times. What it binds is unknown. The assay was carried out at the deep level. Using around 200 ng DNA, some 30,000 T cell genomes, the sorted-subset replicate PCRs were run. Sequenced by immunoSEQ multiplex PCR; TCRdb stores in-frame clones only, minus some. There are about 750,000 clones in the sample; 90% to 95% occur only once, and 24% lies in the top ten. The data derive from a study of shared clonotypes between healthy human individuals. Study outcomes and limitations: The study sampled only blood, and tissue repertoires likely differ. The generation probabilities recorded for non-shared clonotypes fell below those of clonotypes shared by all four donors.

Germline CDR1 is MNHEY and CDR2 is SMNVEV (reference sequence). V was clipped by 5 bases and J by 1 base, with 9 bases between them. The CDR3 runs to 14 residues. CD45RO-negative, CCR7-selected cells formed the naive CD8 fraction, which excluded terminally differentiated effector memory CD45RA+ cells. Sequenced sample: naive CD8+ T cells sorted from blood. The clonotype was recovered from a man aged 30 to 39 in good health. The chain uses TRBV27 and TRBJ1-5, with D possibly TRBD1 on 5 matching bases. Here the CDR3 reads CASSVGLSNQPQHF. For the CDR3, the DNA is TGTGCCAGCAGTGTGGGACTGAGCAATCAGCCCCAGCATTTT.